The 7 T cell receptor beta chains listed next were all sequenced from one sample in a study of T cells in Graves' hyperthyroidism and ophthalmopathy. RNA transcripts served as the template for amplifying TCR beta CDR3 regions. RT-PCR in the first round (using the HTBI primer set) targeted the TCR CDR3. TCRdb re-derived calls from the multiplex PCR reads in MiXCR, one entry per CDR3 protein. This sample has 600,000 to 800,000 distinct CDR3 sequences, with 30% to 40% found just once. Sequencing was performed on blood. The source is a woman in her thirties or forties with Graves' hyperthyroidism.

CDR3 amino acids: CSVGGGGNQPQHF. The CDR3 coding sequence is TGCAGCGTTGGAGGGGGTGGCAATCAGCCCCAGCATTTT. The chain employs TRBV29-1 and TRBJ1-5; D is perhaps TRBD1 (6 bases). Trimming took 4 bases from V and 2 from J, leaving 9 bases between them. CDR1 is SQVTM and CDR2 is ANQGSEA in the germline V gene. CDR3 length: 13 amino acids.

The rearrangement joins TRBV19 to TRBJ2-7; either TRBD1 or TRBD2 may supply D (5 bases each). Trimming shortened V by 6 bases and J by 6 bases, and 24 bases separated the two germline ends. CDR1 is LNHDA and CDR2 is SQIVND in the germline V gene (reference sequence). The CDR3 has 16 residues. The CDR3 DNA is TGTGCCAGTAGCCCAACCCGGGGCTGGGTCTCGACCGAGCAGTACTTC. Protein: CASSPTRGWVSTEQYF.

This chain connects TRBV20-1 to TRBJ1-1; D is undetermined. The V end was cut by 2 bases, the J end by 5 bases, with 15 bases between. Per the germline V gene, CDR1 is DFQATT and CDR2 is SNEGSKA (reference sequence). The CDR3 is 14 residues long. CDR3 protein: CSARLPRRGTEAFF. The CDR3 DNA sequence: TGCAGTGCTAGATTACCCCGTCGAGGGACTGAAGCTTTCTTT.

Remarks on this clonotype: The CDR3 end shows no conserved phenylalanine or tryptophan, and so a read error is likely. The rearrangement joins TRBV10-3 to TRBJ2-5; D unclear. This CDR3 region has 13 residues. Germline CDR1 reads ENHRY; CDR2 reads SYGVKD. CDR3 region: CASSYSDGETQYL. The CDR3 DNA sequence: TGTGCCAGCAGTTACTCGGATGGAGAGACCCAGTACCTC.

This clonotype is a singleton in its sample. A read error may explain this, as a much larger clone is one base away. The chain couples TRBV7-3 to TRBJ1-3, with a possible D match to TRBD1 (6 bases). This CDR3 region has 14 residues. Germline V CDR1 and CDR2: SGHTA, FQGTGA. For the CDR3, the DNA is TGTGCCAGCAGCTCCCAGGGGAACGGAAACGCCATATATTTT. Its protein product is CASSSQGNGNAIYF.

Many counts were recorded for this clonotype. The CDR3 region has the DNA TGCAGCGTTGAAGAACAGGGATCAAATGAAAAACTGTTTTTT. Translating it yields CSVEEQGSNEKLFF. The chain carries TRBV29-1 and TRBJ1-4, with D tentatively TRBD1 (6 bases). Germline values: CDR1 SQVTM, CDR2 ANQGSEA. The CDR3 length is 14 residues. The ends were cut back, 0 bases at V and 5 bases at J, with 10 bases in the middle.

This clonotype was counted a single time. CDR3 amino acids: CASSSPAGVSQYF. The CDR3 DNA reads as TGTGCCAGCAGTTCACCCGCGGGAGTCTCCCAGTACTTC. J is TRBJ2-5 and V is TRBV6-5; 7 bases agree with TRBD2. CDR1 is MNHEY, CDR2 SVGAGI, per germline. V trimming: 4 bases; J trimming: 9 bases; junction bases outside the gene matches: 8. The CDR3 consists of 13 residues.